This TCR beta chain was sequenced during a study of TIL therapy for anti-PD-1-resistant metastatic lung cancer. About the research overall: Progressing patients received lymphodepletion, expanded TIL infusion and IL-2. Tumors carried a median approximately 1.6 non-synonymous mutations per megabase.

This was the immunoSEQ v3 assay. Sequencing used immunoSEQ multiplex PCR; TCRdb keeps in-frame clones, though not all of them. In the table there are about 16,000 clones, less than 80% of which are singletons. Time point indicated: pre-treatment sample, taken before nivolumab and TIL therapy. The CDR3 is 17 amino acids. Trimming cost V 7 bases and J 4 bases, with 23 bases left between them. Germline V gene sequence: CDR1 LNHDA, CDR2 SQIVND (reference sequence). The receptor was isolated from a person between 25 and 79 years old with non-small cell lung cancer. The rearrangement joins TRBV19 to TRBJ2-1; no clear D gene. This material consisted of blood, taken at baseline. CDR3 DNA sequence: TGTGCCAGTACTCAACCACTCGGCGGTATATGGTACAATGAGCAGTTCTTC. It is translated as CASTQPLGGIWYNEQFF.